This T cell receptor (beta chain) was sequenced during a study of shared clonotypes between healthy human individuals. Study-wide points: Among non-shared clonotypes, generation probabilities were lower than among those shared by all four donors. Investigators expected sequencing depth to affect clonotype sharing among donors. Naive subsets typically showed greater estimated richness than memory subsets.

CDR1 and CDR2 from the germline V gene are SEHNR and FQNEAQ (reference sequence). After removal of 2 bases from V and 4 bases from J, the junction contained 7 bases not matched to a gene. The CDR3 contains 16 residues. The authors ran the assay at deep level. Profiling relied on immunoSEQ multiplex PCR, and the TCRdb table lists in-frame clones only, not all of them. The sample contains hundreds of thousands of clones, around 96% of which appear only once. Naive-designated CD8 cells lacked CD45RO, were positively enriched for CCR7, and omitted terminally differentiated effector memory CD45RA+ cells. A remark on this clone: Antigen specificity is unknown.

The V and J genes are TRBV7-9 and TRBJ2-5, with 10 bases identical to TRBD1. The sequenced sample consisted of naive CD8+ T cells sorted from blood. The source of this sequence is a woman in her 30s in good health. Here the CDR3 DNA reads TGTGCCAGCAGCTTAATTGGGACAGGGGTCCGAGAGACCCAGTACTTC. Its protein product is CASSLIGTGVRETQYF.